The 2 T cell receptor beta chains below all came from one sample that was sequenced in a study of CD8 T cells in ankylosing spondylitis. TCRdb analysed the 5' RACE reads with MiXCR anew, one entry per CDR3 protein. The sample has 250,000 or so distinct CDR3 sequences; more than 20% are singletons. Specimen: blood, either unsorted or a sorted T cell fraction (not recorded which). The receptor source for this set is a male donor with ankylosing spondylitis or in good health (not recorded which).

This clonotype was detected a few times. The chain carries TRBV20-1 and TRBJ2-7; the D gene is possibly TRBD2 (6 bases). Germline V lookup: CDR1 DFQATT, CDR2 SNEGSKA (reference sequence). CDR3 length: 14 amino acids. With 1 base removed from V and 2 bases from J, the gap between germline ends came to 12 bases. CDR3 loop: CSARAAGRTYEQYF. The CDR3 nucleotides read TGCAGTGCTAGAGCCGCGGGACGGACCTACGAGCAGTACTTC.

The sample holds a few counts of this clonotype. The genes are TRBV12-5 and TRBJ2-5; weak D call: TRBD1 (6 bases). The CDR3 consists of 17 residues. The ends were cut back, 2 bases at V and 3 bases at J, with 19 bases in the middle. Germline assignment: CDR1 LGHNT and CDR2 FRNRAP. CDR3 DNA: TGTGCTAGTGGTTTGTTAACCGGCACCGCAGGGGAAGAGACCCAGTACTTC. Translated, it gives CASGLLTGTAGEETQYF.